This T cell receptor (beta chain) is drawn from a study of cytomegalovirus exposure and HLA in healthy donors. Germline V gene lookup returns CDR1 MNHEY and CDR2 SVGAGI. This CDR3 spans 14 amino acids. After removal of 4 bases from V and 2 bases from J, the junction contained 2 bases not matched to a gene. Whole-study findings and limits: It emerged from a later analysis that several of the most significant clusters appeared to be linked to common viral pathogens.

With respect to this clone: What it binds is not known.

A multiplex PCR was run with 60 Vbeta primers and 13 Jbeta primers. TCRdb's copy holds only in-frame clones and misses some; the assay was immunoSEQ multiplex PCR. The sample gives roughly 100,000 clones, more than 75% of which show up once; 5% to 7.5% is in the top ten. The sample taken for sequencing was PBMCs. The sequence derives from a woman aged 45-59 years in good health and CMV-seropositive. This chain links TRBV6-5 with TRBJ1-2; 9 bases align to TRBD1. For the CDR3, the DNA is TGTGCCAGCAGTTCGACAGGGGGGAACTATGGCTACACCTTC. This encodes CASSSTGGNYGYTF.